Below, one T cell receptor beta chain is given with its context. Antigen unknown. The data were taken from a study of cytomegalovirus exposure and HLA in healthy donors. Study-level background: An earlier analysis found around 100 million unique TCR beta sequences from about 190 million T cells.

General study findings and limits: Specific recognition of CMV antigens was confirmed in vitro for a few chains (all CMV-associated). In a later analysis, parvovirus B19, influenza, CMV and Epstein-Barr virus appeared linked to several top co-occurrence clusters. What a later analysis reportedly showed was that an Asian-associated ancestry cluster had fewer N-insertions than the approximately 700-donor mean.

The PCR employed 60 Vbeta primers together with 13 Jbeta primers. Generated by immunoSEQ multiplex PCR, the TCRdb table keeps only in-frame clones and is missing some. The table records about 210,000 clones, about 86% of them present only once. The source material was PBMCs. The clonotype originates from a man aged 35 to 55 in good health and CMV-seropositive.

CDR3 amino acids: CASSHGGSNTGELFF. DNA for the CDR3: TGTGCCAGCTCCCACGGGGGGTCGAACACCGGGGAGCTGTTTTTT. The chain is built from TRBV18 and TRBJ2-2; 7 nucleotides match TRBD2. V lost 6 bases to trimming and J lost 0 bases; unmatched junction nucleotides: 4. Looked up from germline, CDR1 is KGHSH and CDR2 is LQKENI. The CDR3 contains 15 residues.